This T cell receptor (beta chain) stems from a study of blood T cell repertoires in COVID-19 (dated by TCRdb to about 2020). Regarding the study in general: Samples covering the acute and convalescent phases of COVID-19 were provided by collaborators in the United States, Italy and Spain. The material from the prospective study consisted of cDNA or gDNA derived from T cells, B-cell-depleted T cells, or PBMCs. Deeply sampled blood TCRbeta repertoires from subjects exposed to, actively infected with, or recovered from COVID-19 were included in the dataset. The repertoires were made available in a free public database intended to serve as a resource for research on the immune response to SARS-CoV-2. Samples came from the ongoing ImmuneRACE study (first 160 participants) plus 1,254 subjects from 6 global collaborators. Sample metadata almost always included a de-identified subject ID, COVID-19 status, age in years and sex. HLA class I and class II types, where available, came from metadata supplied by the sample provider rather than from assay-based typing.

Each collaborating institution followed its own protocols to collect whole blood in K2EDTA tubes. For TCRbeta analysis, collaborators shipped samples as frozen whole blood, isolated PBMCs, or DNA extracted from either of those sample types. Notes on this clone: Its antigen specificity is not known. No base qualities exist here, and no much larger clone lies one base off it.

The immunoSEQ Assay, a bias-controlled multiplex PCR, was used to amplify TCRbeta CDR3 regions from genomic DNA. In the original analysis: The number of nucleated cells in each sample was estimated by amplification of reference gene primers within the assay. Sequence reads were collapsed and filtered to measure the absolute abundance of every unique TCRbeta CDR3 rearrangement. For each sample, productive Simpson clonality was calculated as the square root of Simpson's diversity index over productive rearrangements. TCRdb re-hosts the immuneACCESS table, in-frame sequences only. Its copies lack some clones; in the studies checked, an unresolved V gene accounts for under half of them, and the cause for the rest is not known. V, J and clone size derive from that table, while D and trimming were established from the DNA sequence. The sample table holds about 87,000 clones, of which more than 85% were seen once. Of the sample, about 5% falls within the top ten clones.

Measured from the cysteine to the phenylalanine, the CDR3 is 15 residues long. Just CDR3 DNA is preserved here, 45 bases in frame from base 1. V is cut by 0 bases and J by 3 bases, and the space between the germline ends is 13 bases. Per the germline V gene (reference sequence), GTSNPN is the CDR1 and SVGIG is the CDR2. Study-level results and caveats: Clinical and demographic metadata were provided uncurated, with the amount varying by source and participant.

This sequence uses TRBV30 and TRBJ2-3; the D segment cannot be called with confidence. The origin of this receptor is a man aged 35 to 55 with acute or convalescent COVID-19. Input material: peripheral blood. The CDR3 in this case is CAWSVPKSRTDTQYF. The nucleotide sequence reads TGTGCCTGGAGTGTACCTAAGAGTCGGACAGATACGCAGTATTTT.